This T cell receptor (beta chain) appears in the sequencing data of a study of response to subunit inactivated influenza vaccine. Study-level points and caveats: The authors offered the suggestion that each seasonal influenza vaccination recruits few new T cells.

In its sample, this clonotype was seen a few times. What it binds is unknown. One entry per CDR3 protein, called by TCRdb with MiXCR from the RT-PCR reads. Here the sample spans approximately 680,000 distinct CDR3 sequences, roughly 14% being singletons. Trimming shortened V by 7 bases and J by 3 bases, and 23 bases separated the two germline ends. The CDR3 contains 17 residues. The chain employs TRBV12-3 or TRBV12-4 and TRBJ2-3; D is unclear. This TCR derives from a man over 45 who received an inactivated influenza vaccine. The source material was PBMCs from blood, sampled roughly 13 days after vaccination. The CDR3 bases are TGTGCCAGCACCACCCCTTTCAGCAGCAAGGATACAGATACGCAGTATTTT. This codes for CASTTPFSSKDTDTQYF.